This T cell receptor beta chain was found in a study of shared clonotypes between healthy human individuals. Some clones are missing from TCRdb's copy, which holds only in-frame ones; the method was immunoSEQ multiplex PCR. This sample has about 380,000 clones, with just over 95% found just once. V was clipped by 4 bases and J by 5 bases, with 20 bases between them. Germline V gene sequence: CDR1 SGHDT, CDR2 YYEEEE. The CDR3 extends over 16 amino acids. On this clone: Its antigen is undetermined.

Whole-study results and caveats: Generally, naive subsets came out with larger estimated richness than memory subsets.

This rearrangement joins TRBV5-6 to TRBJ2-3, with TRBD2 as a possible D gene (6 bases). The clonotype was recovered from a man younger than 40 in good health. The specimen was memory CD8+ T cells sorted from blood. The subset here: CD45RO+ cells pooled with CCR7-negative TemRA cells. The CDR3 here is CASSVISVPGGDTQYF. CDR3 sequence (DNA): TGTGCCAGCAGCGTAATTAGCGTCCCCGGGGGAGATACGCAGTATTTT.